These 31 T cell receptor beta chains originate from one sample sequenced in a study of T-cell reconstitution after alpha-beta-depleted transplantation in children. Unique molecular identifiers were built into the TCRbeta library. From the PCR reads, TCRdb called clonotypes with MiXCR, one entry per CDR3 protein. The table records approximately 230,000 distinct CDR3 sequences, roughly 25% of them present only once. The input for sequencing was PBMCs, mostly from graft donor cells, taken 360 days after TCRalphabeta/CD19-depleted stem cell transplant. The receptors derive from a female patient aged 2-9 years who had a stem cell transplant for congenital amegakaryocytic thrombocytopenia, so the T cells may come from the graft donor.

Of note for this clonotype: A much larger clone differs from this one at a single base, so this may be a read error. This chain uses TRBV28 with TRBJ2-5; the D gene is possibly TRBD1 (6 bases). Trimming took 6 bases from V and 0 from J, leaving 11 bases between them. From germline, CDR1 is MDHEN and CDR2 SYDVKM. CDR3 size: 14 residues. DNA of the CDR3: TGTGCCAGCAGCCTGACAGGAAACCAAGAGACCCAGTACTTC. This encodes CASSLTGNQETQYF.

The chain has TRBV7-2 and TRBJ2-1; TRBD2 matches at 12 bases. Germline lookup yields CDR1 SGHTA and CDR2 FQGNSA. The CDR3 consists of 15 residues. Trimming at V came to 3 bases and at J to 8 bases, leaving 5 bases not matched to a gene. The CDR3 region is CASSLTSGSFHEQFF. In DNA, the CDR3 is TGTGCCAGCAGCTTGACTAGCGGGAGTTTCCATGAGCAGTTCTTC.

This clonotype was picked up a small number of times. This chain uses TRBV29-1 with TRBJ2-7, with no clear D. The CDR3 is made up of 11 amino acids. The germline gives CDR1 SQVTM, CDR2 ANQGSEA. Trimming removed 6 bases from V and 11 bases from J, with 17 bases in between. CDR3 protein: CSVGPSGIEYF. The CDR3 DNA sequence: TGCAGCGTGGGTCCTTCAGGAATAGAGTACTTC.

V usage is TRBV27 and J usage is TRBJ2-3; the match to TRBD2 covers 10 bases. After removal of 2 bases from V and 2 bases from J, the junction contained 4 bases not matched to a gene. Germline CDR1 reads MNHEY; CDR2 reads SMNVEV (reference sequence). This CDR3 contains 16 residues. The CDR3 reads CASSLVGTSVTDTQYF. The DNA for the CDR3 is TGTGCCAGCAGTTTAGTCGGGACTAGCGTCACAGATACGCAGTATTTT.

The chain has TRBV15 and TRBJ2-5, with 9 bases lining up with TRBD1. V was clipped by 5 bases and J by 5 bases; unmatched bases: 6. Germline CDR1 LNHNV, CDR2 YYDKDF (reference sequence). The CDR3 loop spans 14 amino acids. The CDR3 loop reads CATSGNRGLETQYF. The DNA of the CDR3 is TGTGCCACCAGCGGCAACAGGGGGCTTGAGACCCAGTACTTC. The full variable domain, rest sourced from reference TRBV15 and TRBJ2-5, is DAMVIQNPRYQVTQFGKPVTLSCSQTLNHNVMYWYQQKSSQAPKLLFHYYDKDFNNEADTPDNFQSRRPNTSFCFLDIRSPGLGDTAMYLCATSGNRGLETQYFGPGTRLLVL.

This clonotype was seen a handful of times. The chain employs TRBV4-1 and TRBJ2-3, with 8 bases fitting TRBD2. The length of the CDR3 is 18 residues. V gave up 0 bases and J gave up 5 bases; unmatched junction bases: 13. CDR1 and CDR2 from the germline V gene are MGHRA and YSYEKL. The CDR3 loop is CASSQDPEERGWRDTQYF. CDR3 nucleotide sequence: TGCGCCAGCAGCCAAGACCCCGAAGAGCGGGGGTGGCGAGATACGCAGTATTTT.

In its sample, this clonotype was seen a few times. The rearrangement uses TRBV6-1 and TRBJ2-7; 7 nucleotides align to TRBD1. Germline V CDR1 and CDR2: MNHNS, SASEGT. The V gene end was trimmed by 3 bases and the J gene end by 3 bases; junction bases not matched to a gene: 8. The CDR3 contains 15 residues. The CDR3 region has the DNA TGTGCCAGCAGTGATCTTCAGGGACAGTACTACGAGCAGTACTTC. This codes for CASSDLQGQYYEQYF.

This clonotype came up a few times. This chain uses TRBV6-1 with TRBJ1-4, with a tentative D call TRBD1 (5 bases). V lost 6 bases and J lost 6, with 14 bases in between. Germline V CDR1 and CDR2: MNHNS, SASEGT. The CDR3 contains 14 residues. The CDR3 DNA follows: TGTGCCAGCAGGAGCGACAGAAATCATGAAAAACTGTTTTTT. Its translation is CASRSDRNHEKLFF.

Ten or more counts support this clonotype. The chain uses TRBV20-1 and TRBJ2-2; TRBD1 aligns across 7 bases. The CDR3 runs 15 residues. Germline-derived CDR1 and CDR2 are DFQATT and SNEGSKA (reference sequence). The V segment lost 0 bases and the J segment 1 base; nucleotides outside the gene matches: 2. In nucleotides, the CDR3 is TGCAGTGCTAGAGACGGACAGGAGAACACCGGGGAGCTGTTTTTT. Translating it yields CSARDGQENTGELFF.

The CDR3 here is CASSPRTGRDIQYF. The CDR3 DNA reads as TGTGCCAGCAGTCCCCGGACAGGCCGGGACATTCAGTACTTC. This sequence joins TRBV27 and TRBJ2-4; TRBD1 agrees at 7 bases. The germline gives CDR1 MNHEY, CDR2 SMNVEV (reference sequence). With V trimmed by 5 bases and J by 8 bases, 9 bases remained unmatched. The CDR3 extends over 14 amino acids.

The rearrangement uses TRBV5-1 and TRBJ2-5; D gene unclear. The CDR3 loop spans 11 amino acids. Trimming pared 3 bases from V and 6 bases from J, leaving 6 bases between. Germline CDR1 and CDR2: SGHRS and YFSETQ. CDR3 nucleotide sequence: TGCGCCAGCAGCTCAAGGAAGACCCAGTACTTC. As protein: CASSSRKTQYF.

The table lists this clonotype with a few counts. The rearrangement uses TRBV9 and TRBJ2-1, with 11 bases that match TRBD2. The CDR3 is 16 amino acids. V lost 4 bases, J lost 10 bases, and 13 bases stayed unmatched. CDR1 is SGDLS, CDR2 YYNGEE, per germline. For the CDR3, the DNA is TGTGCCAGCAGCACCCTGGGTAGCGGGGGGGCCGGGGAGCAGTTCTTC. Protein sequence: CASSTLGSGGAGEQFF.

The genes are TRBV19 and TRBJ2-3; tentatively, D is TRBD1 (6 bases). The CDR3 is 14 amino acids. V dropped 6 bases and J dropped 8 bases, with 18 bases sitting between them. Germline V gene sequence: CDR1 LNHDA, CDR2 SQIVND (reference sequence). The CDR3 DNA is TGTGCCAGTAGCAGGGGCCCCAAGGCAGCTACGCAGTATTTT. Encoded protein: CASSRGPKAATQYF.

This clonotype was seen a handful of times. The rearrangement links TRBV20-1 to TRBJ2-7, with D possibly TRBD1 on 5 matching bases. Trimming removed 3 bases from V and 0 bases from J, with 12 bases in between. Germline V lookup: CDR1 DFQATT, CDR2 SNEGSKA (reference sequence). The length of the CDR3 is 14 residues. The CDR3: CSARLVTGSYEQYF. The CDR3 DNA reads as TGCAGTGCTAGGTTGGTCACAGGCTCCTACGAGCAGTACTTC.

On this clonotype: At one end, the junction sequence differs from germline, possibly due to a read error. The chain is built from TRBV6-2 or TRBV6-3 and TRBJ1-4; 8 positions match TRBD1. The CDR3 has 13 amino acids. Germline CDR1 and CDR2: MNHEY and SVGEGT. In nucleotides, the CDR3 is TGTGCCAGCGGTCGCGGGACAGGTGAAAAACTTTTTTTT. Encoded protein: CASGRGTGEKLFF.

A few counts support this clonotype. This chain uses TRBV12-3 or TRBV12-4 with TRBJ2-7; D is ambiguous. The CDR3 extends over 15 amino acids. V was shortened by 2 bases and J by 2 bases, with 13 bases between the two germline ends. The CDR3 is CASSLLAGVTYEQYF. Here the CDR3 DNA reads TGTGCCAGCAGTTTATTGGCTGGGGTTACCTACGAGCAGTACTTC.

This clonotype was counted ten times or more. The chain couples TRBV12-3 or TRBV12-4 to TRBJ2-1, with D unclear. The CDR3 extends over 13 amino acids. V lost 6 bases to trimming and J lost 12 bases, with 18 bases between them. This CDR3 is CASSQTTGSGQFF. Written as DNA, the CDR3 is TGTGCCAGCAGCCAAACCACCGGATCGGGGCAGTTCTTC.

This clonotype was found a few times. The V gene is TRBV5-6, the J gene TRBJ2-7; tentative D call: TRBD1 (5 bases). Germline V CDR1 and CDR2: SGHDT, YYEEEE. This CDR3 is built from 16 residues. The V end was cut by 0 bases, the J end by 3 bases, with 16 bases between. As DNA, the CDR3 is TGTGCCAGCAGCTTGGAAGACAGTGAACTTATCTACGAGCAGTACTTC. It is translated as CASSLEDSELIYEQYF.

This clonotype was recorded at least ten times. This chain's CDR3 is CASSLIYNEQFF. The CDR3 DNA follows: TGTGCCAGCAGTTTAATCTACAATGAGCAGTTCTTC. V is TRBV28 and J is TRBJ2-1; unclear D gene. Germline CDR1 reads MDHEN; CDR2 reads SYDVKM. The germline V and J ends were trimmed by 2 bases and 3 bases, with 2 bases remaining between them. CDR3 size: 12 residues.

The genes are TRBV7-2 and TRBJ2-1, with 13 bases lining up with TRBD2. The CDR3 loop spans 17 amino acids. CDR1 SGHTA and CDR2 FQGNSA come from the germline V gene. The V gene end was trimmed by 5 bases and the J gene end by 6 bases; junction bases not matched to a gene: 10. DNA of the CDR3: TGTGCCAGCAGCAGCCAGACTAGCGGGAGGACCTTCAATGAGCAGTTCTTC. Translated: CASSSQTSGRTFNEQFF. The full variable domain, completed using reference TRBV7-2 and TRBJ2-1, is GAGVSQSPSNKVTEKGKDVELRCDPISGHTALYWYRQSLGQGLEFLIYFQGNSAPDKSGLPSDRFSAERTGGSVSTLTIQRTQQEDSAVYLCASSSQTSGRTFNEQFFGPGTRLTVL.

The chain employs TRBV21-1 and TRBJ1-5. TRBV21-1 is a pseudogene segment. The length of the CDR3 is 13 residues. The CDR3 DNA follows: TGTGCCAGCAGCAATGGAGGGGACCAGCCCCAGCATTTT. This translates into CASSNGGDQPQHF.

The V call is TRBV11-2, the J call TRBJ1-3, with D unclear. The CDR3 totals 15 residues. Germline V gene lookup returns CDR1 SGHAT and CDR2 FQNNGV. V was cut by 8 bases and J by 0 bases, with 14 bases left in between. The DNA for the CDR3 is TGTGCCAGCTCCCAAGCCAGACCCTCTGGAAACACCATATATTTT. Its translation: CASSQARPSGNTIYF.

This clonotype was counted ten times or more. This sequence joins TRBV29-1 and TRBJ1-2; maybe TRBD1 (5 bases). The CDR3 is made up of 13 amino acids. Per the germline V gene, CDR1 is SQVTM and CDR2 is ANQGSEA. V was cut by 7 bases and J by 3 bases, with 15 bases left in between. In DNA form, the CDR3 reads TGCAGCGGCTCCGGTGAGACAGACTATGGCTACACCTTC. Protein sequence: CSGSGETDYGYTF.

The CDR3 reads CATSFRVYEQYF. The DNA for the CDR3 is TGTGCCACCAGTTTCAGGGTCTACGAGCAGTACTTC. V is TRBV24-1 and J is TRBJ2-7; perhaps TRBD1 as D (5 bases). The CDR3 covers 12 residues. The V gene lost 6 bases and the J gene lost 3 bases, with 8 bases spanning the gap. Germline V gives CDR1 KGHDR, CDR2 SFDVKD.

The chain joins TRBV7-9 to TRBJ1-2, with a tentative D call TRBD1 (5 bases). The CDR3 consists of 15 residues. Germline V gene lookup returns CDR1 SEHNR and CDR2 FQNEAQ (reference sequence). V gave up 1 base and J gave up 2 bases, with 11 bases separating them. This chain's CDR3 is CASSLGSGANYGYTF. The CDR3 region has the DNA TGTGCCAGCAGCTTAGGTTCCGGGGCCAACTATGGCTACACCTTC.

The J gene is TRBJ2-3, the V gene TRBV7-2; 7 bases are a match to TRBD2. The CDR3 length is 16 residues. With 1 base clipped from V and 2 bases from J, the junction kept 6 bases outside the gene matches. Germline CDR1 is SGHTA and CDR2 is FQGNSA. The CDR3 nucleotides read TGTGCCAGCAGCTTAGTTGGGGGAGGGTTCACAGATACGCAGTATTTT. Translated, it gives CASSLVGGGFTDTQYF.

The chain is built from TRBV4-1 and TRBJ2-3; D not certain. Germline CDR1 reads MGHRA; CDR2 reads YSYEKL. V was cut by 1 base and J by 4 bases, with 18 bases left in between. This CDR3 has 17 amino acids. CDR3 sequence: CASSQAGFLPGADTQYF. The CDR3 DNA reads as TGCGCCAGCAGCCAAGCGGGTTTTCTTCCCGGCGCAGATACGCAGTATTTT.

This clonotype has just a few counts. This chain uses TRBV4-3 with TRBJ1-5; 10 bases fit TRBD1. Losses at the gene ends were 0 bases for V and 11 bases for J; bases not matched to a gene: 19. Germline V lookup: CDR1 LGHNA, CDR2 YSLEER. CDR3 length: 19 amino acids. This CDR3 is CASSQELTLSGQGVTAQHF. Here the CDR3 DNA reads TGCGCCAGCAGCCAAGAGCTCACCCTGTCCGGACAGGGGGTTACAGCCCAGCATTTT.

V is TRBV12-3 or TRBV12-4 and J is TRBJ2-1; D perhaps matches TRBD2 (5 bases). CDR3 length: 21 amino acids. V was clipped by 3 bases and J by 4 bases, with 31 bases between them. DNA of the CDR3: TGTGCCAGCAGTTTCCGCATTAAGACGAGCGGAGCGGATTATCGATACAATGAGCAGTTCTTC. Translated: CASSFRIKTSGADYRYNEQFF.

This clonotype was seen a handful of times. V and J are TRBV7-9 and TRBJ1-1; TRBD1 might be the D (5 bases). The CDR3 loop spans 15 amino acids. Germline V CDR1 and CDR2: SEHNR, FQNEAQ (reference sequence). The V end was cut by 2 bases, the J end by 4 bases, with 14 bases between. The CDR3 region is CASSLPGRVGTEAFF. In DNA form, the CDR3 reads TGTGCCAGCAGCTTACCAGGCAGGGTAGGCACTGAAGCTTTCTTT.

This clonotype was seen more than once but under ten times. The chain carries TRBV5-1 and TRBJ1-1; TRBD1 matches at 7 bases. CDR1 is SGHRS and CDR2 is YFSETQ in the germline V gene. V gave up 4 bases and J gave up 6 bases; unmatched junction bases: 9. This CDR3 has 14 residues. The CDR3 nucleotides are TGCGCCAGCAGCATCCAGGGGGGTGGTGCTGAAGCTTTCTTT. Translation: CASSIQGGGAEAFF.